This T cell receptor (beta chain) derives from a study of blood T cell repertoires in COVID-19 (dated by TCRdb to the early 2020s). General notes on the study: Samples from collaborators originated in the United States, Italy and Spain and spanned both the acute and convalescent phases of COVID-19. The material from the prospective study consisted of cDNA or gDNA derived from T cells, B-cell-depleted T cells, or PBMCs. Deeply sampled blood TCRbeta repertoires from subjects exposed to, actively infected with, or recovered from COVID-19 were included in the dataset. A freely available public database, intended as a resource for researchers studying the immune response to SARS-CoV-2, is where the repertoires were released. Samples came from the ongoing ImmuneRACE study (first 160 participants) plus 1,254 subjects from 6 global collaborators. The sample metadata nearly always contained a de-identified subject ID, COVID-19 status, age in years and sex. Where HLA class I and class II types were available, the types were taken from metadata supplied by the sample provider, not from assay-based typing. Study-level results and caveats: The amount of clinical and demographic metadata varied by source and participant and was provided uncurated.

Whole blood was collected in K2EDTA tubes by collaborating institutions according to the institutions' own protocols. For TCRbeta analysis, collaborators shipped samples in one of three forms: frozen whole blood, isolated PBMCs, or DNA extracted from either of those sample types. As regards this clone: What this receptor recognizes is not known. No base quality values were provided; no much bigger clone lies one nucleotide off.

The immunoSEQ Assay, a bias-controlled multiplex PCR, was used to amplify TCRbeta CDR3 regions from genomic DNA. The authors' pipeline ran thus. The number of nucleated cells in each sample was estimated by amplification of reference gene primers within the assay. Sequence reads were collapsed and filtered to measure the absolute abundance of every unique TCRbeta CDR3 rearrangement. Productive Simpson clonality was computed per sample as the square root of Simpson's diversity index over productive rearrangements. TCRdb holds this immuneACCESS table with in-frame rearrangements only. Some clones are missing; in checked studies, unresolved V genes explain under half, and the rest has no known cause. V, J and clone size were drawn from that table, and D and trimming were deduced from the DNA. This sample holds about 150,000 clones; about 87% were observed only once. The ten largest account for over 0.85% of the sample.

Based on the germline V gene, the CDR1 and CDR2 sequences are MNHEY and SVGAGI. V is cut back by 6 bases and J by 8 bases, with 5 bases in the junction unmatched. The CDR3, cysteine through phenylalanine, is 13 amino acids long. Only CDR3 DNA is held: 39 bases, read in frame from base 1. The TCR sequence derives from a woman aged 45-65 years with acute or convalescent COVID-19. The sequenced sample consisted of peripheral blood. Here the chain combines TRBV6-5 and TRBJ2-3; 10 junctional bases match TRBD1. The sequenced DNA: TGTGCCAGCAGCGGGGGGACAGGGGCTACGCAGTATTTT. Translated, it reads CASSGGTGATQYF.